This TCR beta chain was captured by sequencing in a study of blood T cell repertoires in COVID-19. In the study overall: PBMCs, B-cell-depleted T cells, or T cells were the source of the cDNA or gDNA that made up the material.

Data came from immunoSEQ multiplex PCR; TCRdb stores just in-frame clones and leaves some out. The sample records a few hundred thousand clones, over 75% being singletons. This CDR3 contains 15 residues. Trimming left V 4 bases short and J 6 bases short, with 16 bases between. In germline, CDR1 is SNHLY, CDR2 FYNNEI. The sequence derives from a woman aged 55-75 years with acute or convalescent COVID-19. J is TRBJ1-5 and V is TRBV2, with TRBD1 as a possible D gene (5 bases). Material for sequencing was peripheral blood. The DNA of the CDR3 is TGTGCCAGCAGTGCTGCTCCTACAGGTTCTCAGCCCCAGCATTTT. Translating it yields CASSAAPTGSQPQHF.